Only a few counts were recorded for the clone carrying this T cell receptor beta chain. What it binds is unknown. The sample is drawn from a study of regulatory T cells in long-lasting Graves disease. Study-level results: Favoring TRBV28, TRBJ1-2 and TRBJ2-5 was a feature seen in persistent disease. Lower TCR diversity characterized persistent Graves' patients relative to newly diagnosed patients. Persistent patients shared more public clonotypes (about 2,700) than new patients (approximately 970).

This sample's time point: newly diagnosed GD, antithyroid drugs for less than 3 months. The TCR library was made from RNA that had been extracted from PBMCs in TRIzol. EDTA tubes were used for drawing 8.5 to 9 milliliters of peripheral blood. Researchers made TCR beta libraries by using iRepertoire HTBI primers and running Arm-PCR on CDR3 regions. Via MiXCR, TCRdb re-called the multiplex PCR reads, giving one row per CDR3 protein. Of around 500,000 distinct CDR3 sequences in the sample, approximately 13% are singletons; the top ten hold 10%. V was pared by 6 bases and J by 9 bases, with 16 bases between. The germline V gene encodes CDR1 MNHEY and CDR2 SVGEGT. The CDR3 consists of 13 residues. The data were also submitted as part of a second study, on T cells in Graves' hyperthyroidism and ophthalmopathy.

The origin of this receptor is a man aged 25-40 years with Graves disease. This chain connects TRBV6-2 or TRBV6-3 to TRBJ2-3; D gene uncertain. The specimen comprised peripheral blood mononuclear cells (PBMCs), sampled at new diagnosis, from a patient treated with antithyroid drugs. CDR3: CASRGLLWSTQYF. As DNA, the CDR3 is TGTGCCAGCAGGGGCTTACTGTGGTCCACGCAGTATTTT.